These 9 T cell receptor beta chains were all obtained from the same sample, sequenced in a study of read filtering for tumor transcriptome and immune sequencing. The library was built from roughly 400 ng RNA with molecular barcoded adaptors for alpha/delta and beta/gamma chains. TCRdb independently ran MiXCR on the reads; one entry per CDR3 protein. The sample holds about 48,000 distinct CDR3 sequences, 15% to 20% seen once. Sequenced sample: a population of CD138-negative cells sorted from bone marrow. Every receptor here comes from a donor at least 40 years old with multiple myeloma.

This clonotype was seen repeatedly, ten times or more. The chain's CDR3 is CASSDGGIEQYF. DNA of the CDR3: TGTGCCAGCAGTGACGGTGGGATCGAGCAGTACTTC. The J gene is TRBJ2-7, the V gene TRBV2; D is unclear. The V gene's germline CDR1 is SNHLY and CDR2 FYNNEI. Between the trimmed V and J ends, which lost 3 bases and 6 bases, there was a span of 9 bases. CDR3 length: 12 amino acids.

This clonotype was picked up many times. The chain has TRBV15 and TRBJ2-3; D is tentatively TRBD1 or TRBD2 (6 bases each). CDR1 is LNHNV and CDR2 is YYDKDF in the germline V gene (reference sequence). V was pared by 8 bases and J by 1 base, with 13 bases between. The length of the CDR3 is 14 residues. CDR3 protein: CATRGRVGTDTQYF. CDR3 nucleotide sequence: TGTGCCACCCGGGGGCGGGTTGGCACAGATACGCAGTATTTT.

This clonotype came up a few times. In DNA, the CDR3 is TGCAGCGTGGCTGAACCTAGAAGGGACTACGAGCAGTACTTC. It yields the protein CSVAEPRRDYEQYF. The chain combines TRBV29-1 with TRBJ2-7; no clear D. The CDR3 has 14 amino acids. CDR1 and CDR2 (germline): SQVTM, ANQGSEA. Between the trimmed V and J ends, which lost 6 bases and 3 bases, there was a span of 18 bases.

Only a few counts were recorded for this clonotype. A much larger clone lies one base from this, so it may be a read error. The rearrangement uses TRBV6-2 or TRBV6-3 and TRBJ2-7; D is tentatively TRBD1 or TRBD2 (5 bases each). The CDR3 runs to 14 residues. With 7 bases removed from V and 4 bases from J, the gap between germline ends came to 17 bases. Germline-derived CDR1 and CDR2 are MNHEY and SVGEGT. CDR3 DNA: TGTGCCAGCAAGATTACGGGACCGGGGTACGAGCAGTACTTC. It yields the protein CASKITGPGYEQYF.

To note about this clonotype: The likely explanation is a read error, given a far larger clone one base away. This rearrangement joins TRBV12-3 or TRBV12-4 to TRBJ2-1, with TRBD2 matching over 13 bases. This CDR3 has 15 amino acids. The CDR3, as DNA: TGTGCCAGCTGTTTCAGGACTAGCGGGAGAGATGAGCAGTTCTTC. Translating gives CASCFRTSGRDEQFF.

This clonotype was picked up many times. V and J are TRBV6-5 and TRBJ2-1; 12 bases are shared with TRBD1. In germline, CDR1 is MNHEY, CDR2 SVGAGI. This CDR3 region has 14 residues. V lost 8 bases, J lost 9 bases, and 8 bases stayed unmatched. Written as DNA, the CDR3 is TGTGCCAGCTCCTTCGGGACAGGGGGCTTTGAGCAGTTCTTC. Encoded protein: CASSFGTGGFEQFF.

The sample holds many counts of this clonotype. V and J are TRBV14 and TRBJ1-2; D is possibly TRBD1 (5 bases). The CDR3 covers 13 residues. Germline V CDR1 and CDR2: SGHDN, FVKESK. V was shortened by 4 bases and J by 4 bases, with 10 bases between the two germline ends. The CDR3 DNA is TGTGCCAGCAGCCTCTGGCAGGGCTATGGCTACACCTTC. This codes for CASSLWQGYGYTF.

This clonotype occurred many times. The gene calls are TRBV29-1 and TRBJ2-5, with a weak D call TRBD1 (5 bases). The CDR3 is 12 amino acids. Germline loops: CDR1 SQVTM, CDR2 ANQGSEA. Deletions cut 3 bases from V and 3 bases from J, with 8 bases between. CDR3 amino acids: CSVEEGEETQYF. The CDR3 nucleotides read TGCAGCGTTGAGGAAGGGGAAGAGACCCAGTACTTC. Combining the CDR3 with reference TRBV29-1 and TRBJ2-5 gives the whole variable domain SAVISQKPSRDICQRGTSLTIQCQVDSQVTMMFWYRQQPGQSLTLIATANQGSEATYESGFVIDKFPISRPNLTFSTLTVSNMSPEDSSIYLCSVEEGEETQYFGPGTRLLVL.

There are a few counts of this clonotype. J is TRBJ1-2 and V is TRBV5-1; perhaps TRBD1 as D (5 bases). This CDR3 contains 13 residues. The V gene lost 2 bases and the J gene lost 6 bases, with 11 bases spanning the gap. CDR1 and CDR2 from the germline V gene are SGHRS and YFSETQ. The DNA of the CDR3 is TGCGCCAGCAGCTTTGGGGCATCCAATGGCTACACCTTC. This sequence encodes CASSFGASNGYTF.